Listed here is a single TCR beta chain. The data were obtained in a study of T cell responses to AZD1222 COVID-19 vaccine. The CDR3 has 16 residues. The germline V gene encodes CDR1 MGHRA and CDR2 YSYEKL. V gave up 0 bases and J gave up 14 bases, with 20 bases separating them. Method: immunoSEQ multiplex PCR; TCRdb's copy keeps in-frame clones and lacks some. Of about 77,000 clones in the sample, roughly 90% were seen once. The chain uses TRBV4-1 and TRBJ1-6; D not resolved. The TCR originated in an adult who received the AZD1222 COVID-19 vaccine. Sample: peripheral blood, taken 28 days after the second AZD1222 dose. The CDR3 region is CASSQEEKGPSPALHF. CDR3 nucleotide sequence: TGCGCCAGCAGCCAAGAGGAAAAGGGTCCTAGCCCGGCCCTCCACTTT.